The entry below gives a single T cell receptor beta chain sequence along with its context. Its antigen is unidentified. This entry comes from a study of long-term antiretroviral therapy in people with HIV. General study points: Pre-ART clonal expansions dominated every time point's repertoire. No data were available on ART adherence, viral resistance or therapy changes. Older ART regimens may have been in use when blood was drawn between the mid-2000s and the late 2010s.

Sequencing used immunoSEQ v3.0 at survey level. Profiling relied on immunoSEQ multiplex PCR, and the TCRdb table lists in-frame clones only, not all of them. The sample consists of under 20,000 clones, around nine tenths of them appearing once. CDR3 length: 12 amino acids. The germline gives CDR1 MDHEN, CDR2 SYDVKM. The ends were cut back, 2 bases at V and 6 bases at J, with 7 bases in the middle. The chain employs TRBV28 and TRBJ1-2; D is perhaps TRBD1 (5 bases). The source is a man aged 35-49 years with HIV. The sample here was unsorted PBMCs, taken 0.5 years after starting antiretroviral therapy. CDR3 sequence reads: CASSLAGHGYTF. Written as DNA, the CDR3 is TGTGCCAGCAGTTTAGCAGGGCATGGCTACACCTTC.